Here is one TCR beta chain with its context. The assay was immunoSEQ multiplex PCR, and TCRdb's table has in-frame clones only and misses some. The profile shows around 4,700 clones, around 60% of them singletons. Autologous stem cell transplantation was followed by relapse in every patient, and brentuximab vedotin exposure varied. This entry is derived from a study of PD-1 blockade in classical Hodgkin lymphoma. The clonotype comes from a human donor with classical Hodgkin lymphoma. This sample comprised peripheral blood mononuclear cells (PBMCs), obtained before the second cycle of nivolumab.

The CDR3 region has the DNA TGTGCCAGCAGCTTGGGGGGGGGCCGAGAGCCCCAGCATTTT. Translation gives CASSLGGGREPQHF. The V and J genes are TRBV5-5 and TRBJ1-5; weak D call: TRBD1 (6 bases). Trimming removed 0 bases from V and 8 bases from J, with 12 bases in between. The length of the CDR3 is 14 residues. In germline, CDR1 is SGHKS, CDR2 YYEKEE (reference sequence). The variable domain in full, completed from reference TRBV5-5 and TRBJ1-5, reads DAGVTQSPTHLIKTRGQQVTLRCSPISGHKSVSWYQQVLGQGPQFIFQYYEKEERGRGNFPDRFSARQFPNYSSELNVNALLLGDSALYLCASSLGGGREPQHFGDGTRLSIL.